The 30 T cell receptor beta chains given below trace back to one sample, sequenced in a study of T cells in Graves' hyperthyroidism and ophthalmopathy. RNA transcripts yielded amplified TCR beta CDR3 regions. The HTBI primer set served for first-round RT-PCR of the TCR CDR3. Via MiXCR, TCRdb re-called the multiplex PCR reads, giving one row per CDR3 protein. The sample carries under 450,000 distinct CDR3 sequences, about a sixth recorded once. Source material: blood. These receptors all come from a woman aged 25-40 years with Graves' hyperthyroidism that later progressed to Graves' ophthalmopathy.

The sample holds a few counts of this clonotype. This rearrangement joins TRBV28 to TRBJ2-7; no clear D. The germline V and J ends were trimmed by 7 bases and 6 bases, with 13 bases remaining between them. This CDR3 has 12 residues. Germline loops: CDR1 MDHEN, CDR2 SYDVKM. CDR3: CASTLLGSEQYF. The CDR3 DNA reads TGTGCCAGCACTCTGCTGGGGTCCGAGCAGTACTTC.

This clonotype was picked up a small number of times. Possible read error: a much larger clone is one base away. The chain uses TRBV28 and TRBJ1-6, with a tentative D call TRBD1 (5 bases). The CDR3 loop spans 14 amino acids. Germline CDR1 is MDHEN and CDR2 is SYDVKM. The DNA of the CDR3 is TGTGCCTGCAGCCCCAGCTGGGACAATTCACCCCTCCACTTT. This codes for CACSPSWDNSPLHF.

This clonotype was recorded at least ten times. The chain combines TRBV29-1 with TRBJ1-4; TRBD1 might be the D (5 bases). V lost 7 bases and J 0 bases, leaving 12 bases between the germline ends. CDR1 and CDR2 from the germline V gene are SQVTM and ANQGSEA. The CDR3 has 14 amino acids. This CDR3 is CSARGYATNEKLFF. The CDR3 DNA reads TGCAGCGCTCGGGGGTACGCAACTAATGAAAAACTGTTTTTT.

Many counts were recorded for this clonotype. The chain uses TRBV11-2 and TRBJ2-7; the D gene is possibly TRBD1 (6 bases). Trimming stripped 2 bases from V and 2 bases from J, with 13 bases between. Per the germline V gene, CDR1 is SGHAT and CDR2 is FQNNGV. The CDR3 is 15 residues long. The CDR3 sequence: CASSLSPGATYEQYF. In DNA form, the CDR3 reads TGTGCCAGCAGCTTATCCCCAGGGGCGACCTACGAGCAGTACTTC.

The chain is built from TRBV30 and TRBJ2-7; 7 nucleotides agree with TRBD1. Germline V CDR1 and CDR2: GTSNPN, SVGIG (reference sequence). Trimming cost V 8 bases and J 9 bases; bases outside gene matches: 13. The CDR3 spans 12 residues. The CDR3 is CAAQTGPVGQYF. In DNA form, the CDR3 reads TGTGCCGCACAGACAGGGCCGGTTGGGCAGTACTTC.

This clonotype was seen repeatedly, ten times or more. The rearrangement links TRBV19 to TRBJ1-2; TRBD1 agrees at 8 bases. The germline gives CDR1 LNHDA, CDR2 SQIVND (reference sequence). The CDR3 length is 16 residues. Germline trimming cut 5 bases from V and 5 bases from J; bases unmatched to any gene: 13. CDR3 sequence (DNA): TGTGCCAGTAGTGGGACGGGACAGGAGAACTTTTATGGCTACACCTTC. Translated, it gives CASSGTGQENFYGYTF.

This clonotype came up a few times. J is TRBJ1-2 and V is TRBV28, with 10 nucleotides matching TRBD1. Germline assignment: CDR1 MDHEN and CDR2 SYDVKM. The trim removed 4 bases at V and 8 bases at J, leaving 10 bases unmatched. This CDR3 contains 15 residues. The CDR3 sequence: CASSSFSGTGVGYTF. CDR3 in DNA: TGTGCCAGCAGTTCTTTTTCCGGGACAGGGGTAGGCTACACCTTC.

This clonotype has a count of ten or more. J is TRBJ1-2 and V is TRBV4-1; 8 nucleotides match TRBD1. The junction had 11 bases not matched to a gene; V was cut back by 0 bases and J by 5 bases. CDR1 is MGHRA and CDR2 is YSYEKL in the germline V gene. The CDR3 is 17 amino acids. The CDR3 coding sequence is TGCGCCAGCAGCCAAGATTCGGGTGGCAGGGGGCTGTATGGCTACACCTTC. This sequence encodes CASSQDSGGRGLYGYTF.

The genes are TRBV12-3 or TRBV12-4 and TRBJ1-1; D call uncertain. CDR3 length equals 13 residues. The ends were cut back, 3 bases at V and 4 bases at J, with 9 bases in the middle. The CDR3 region has the DNA TGTGCCAGCAGTTTCAAGGTTCCCACTGAAGCTTTCTTT. Protein product: CASSFKVPTEAFF.

At least ten counts were recorded for this clonotype. The chain uses TRBV15 and TRBJ1-2; 7 bases fit TRBD1. CDR1 and CDR2 (germline): LNHNV, YYDKDF (reference sequence). The V segment lost 0 bases and the J segment 4 bases; nucleotides outside the gene matches: 14. CDR3 length: 18 amino acids. In DNA, the CDR3 is TGTGCCACCAGCAGAGATTTGGGTCCAGGGGGGGTGGCCTATGGCTACACCTTC. Protein sequence: CATSRDLGPGGVAYGYTF. The entire variable domain, with the rest obtained from reference TRBV15 and TRBJ1-2, is as follows: DAMVIQNPRYQVTQFGKPVTLSCSQTLNHNVMYWYQQKSSQAPKLLFHYYDKDFNNEADTPDNFQSRRPNTSFCFLDIRSPGLGDTAMYLCATSRDLGPGGVAYGYTFGSGTRLTVV.

This clonotype was seen once. The rearrangement uses TRBV19 and TRBJ2-7; tentatively, D is TRBD1 (6 bases). The CDR3 is 15 amino acids. Germline lookup yields CDR1 LNHDA and CDR2 SQIVND (reference sequence). V lost 4 bases to trimming and J lost 5 bases, with 18 bases between them. The CDR3 nucleotides read TGTGCCAGTAGTACAACCGGGACAAGGTCGCACGAGCAGTACTTC. Protein: CASSTTGTRSHEQYF.

At least ten counts were recorded for this clonotype. This sequence joins TRBV11-2 and TRBJ2-3, with D unclear. Between the trimmed V and J ends, which lost 2 bases and 2 bases, there was a span of 11 bases. CDR3 length: 15 residues. Germline V gene sequence: CDR1 SGHAT, CDR2 FQNNGV. In DNA, the CDR3 is TGTGCCAGCAGCTTATACAGACCCAACACAGATACGCAGTATTTT. It specifies CASSLYRPNTDTQYF.

The J gene is TRBJ1-3, the V gene TRBV5-6; D is uncertain. The V gene's germline CDR1 is SGHDT and CDR2 YYEEEE. The CDR3 runs 15 residues. V was clipped by 4 bases and J by 0 bases, with 11 bases between them. CDR3 region: CASSLGLRSGNTIYF. In nucleotides, the CDR3 is TGTGCCAGCAGCCTAGGACTCCGCTCTGGAAACACCATATATTTT.

This clonotype was counted ten times or more. V and J are TRBV3-1 and TRBJ1-6; possible D gene TRBD1, 6 bases. Trimming removed 4 bases at V and 9 bases at J, with 19 bases between. Looked up from germline, CDR1 is LGHDT and CDR2 is YNNKEL (reference sequence). This CDR3 comprises 16 residues. CDR3 DNA: TGTGCCAGCAGCCCCCGGGACAAAGGGTCCGCTTCACCCCTCCACTTT. Protein: CASSPRDKGSASPLHF. The full variable domain, rest sourced from reference TRBV3-1 and TRBJ1-6, is DTAVSQTPKYLVTQMGNDKSIKCEQNLGHDTMYWYKQDSKKFLKIMFSYNNKELIINETVPNRFSPKSPDKAHLNLHINSLELGDSAVYFCASSPRDKGSASPLHFGNGTRLTVT.

This clonotype has a count of ten or more. This chain connects TRBV27 to TRBJ2-6, with 7 bases aligning to TRBD1. The CDR3 totals 18 residues. Germline V lookup: CDR1 MNHEY, CDR2 SMNVEV (reference sequence). The V gene end was trimmed by 6 bases and the J gene end by 0 bases; junction bases not matched to a gene: 11. The CDR3 region has the DNA TGTGCCAGCAGCCAGACAGGGCAACCCAGCTCTGGGGCCAACGTCCTGACTTTC. Amino acid sequence: CASSQTGQPSSGANVLTF.

The chain uses TRBV5-1 and TRBJ2-2; 8 bases fit TRBD1. The germline gives CDR1 SGHRS, CDR2 YFSETQ. The CDR3 has 15 amino acids. The V segment lost 0 bases and the J segment 4 bases; nucleotides outside the gene matches: 2. As DNA, the CDR3 is TGCGCCAGCAGCTTGGTAACAGGGGGCACCGGGGAGCTGTTTTTT. It specifies CASSLVTGGTGELFF.

Ten or more counts support this clonotype. The CDR3 loop reads CASSESYLSSYEQYF. The CDR3 DNA reads TGTGCCAGCAGTGAGTCCTACCTTAGCTCCTACGAGCAGTACTTC. The rearrangement uses TRBV2 and TRBJ2-7; no definite D call. The V gene lost 3 bases and the J gene lost 0 bases, with 12 bases spanning the gap. This CDR3 spans 15 amino acids. Germline assignment: CDR1 SNHLY and CDR2 FYNNEI. Filled out from reference TRBV2 and TRBJ2-7, the complete variable domain reads EPEVTQTPSHQVTQMGQEVILRCVPISNHLYFYWYRQILGQKVEFLVSFYNNEISEKSEIFDDQFSVERPDGSNFTLKIRSTKLEDSAMYFCASSESYLSSYEQYFGPGTRLTVT.

The sample holds many counts of this clonotype. This may arise from a read error, as a much more abundant clone is one base away. This chain joins TRBV18 and TRBJ1-1, with D perhaps matching TRBD1 (5 bases). The ends were cut back, 4 bases at V and 4 bases at J, with 13 bases in the middle. From germline, CDR1 is KGHSH and CDR2 LQKENI. This CDR3 comprises 14 residues. Here the CDR3 reads CASSQRARGTEAFF. CDR3 nucleotides: TGTGCCAGCTCACAAAGGGCAAGGGGCACTGAAGCTTTCTTT.

This clonotype was seen at least ten times. The chain couples TRBV30 to TRBJ1-5; TRBD1 is a possible D gene (6 bases). The germline CDR1 and CDR2 sequences are GTSNPN and SVGIG (reference sequence). With 8 bases removed from V and 3 bases from J, the gap between germline ends came to 14 bases. This CDR3 region has 13 residues. The CDR3 DNA follows: TGTGCCGTGCAAGGACAGTACAATCAGCCCCAGCATTTT. Translated, it gives CAVQGQYNQPQHF.

The V and J genes are TRBV20-1 and TRBJ2-7, with D perhaps TRBD1 or TRBD2 (5 bases each). The germline V and J ends were trimmed by 3 bases and 3 bases, with 12 bases remaining between them. Germline lookup yields CDR1 DFQATT and CDR2 SNEGSKA (reference sequence). This CDR3 spans 13 amino acids. For the CDR3, the DNA is TGCAGTGCTAGGAACCGGGACGGCTACGAGCAGTACTTC. The encoded protein is CSARNRDGYEQYF.

The chain is built from TRBV9 and TRBJ1-1; D unclear. CDR3 size: 13 residues. Germline CDR1 and CDR2: SGDLS and YYNGEE. Trimming cost V 6 bases and J 3 bases, with 12 bases left between them. The CDR3 region has the DNA TGTGCCAGCACTTGGGGAATGGACACTGAAGCTTTCTTT. Translating it yields CASTWGMDTEAFF.

The V gene is TRBV19, the J gene TRBJ2-6, with D unresolved. Germline V lookup: CDR1 LNHDA, CDR2 SQIVND (reference sequence). This CDR3 is built from 17 residues. V lost 1 base and J 0 bases, leaving 10 bases between the germline ends. The CDR3 reads CASSIGDFYSGANVLTF. The CDR3 region has the DNA TGTGCCAGTAGTATAGGCGACTTTTACTCTGGGGCCAACGTCCTGACTTTC.

The chain links TRBV7-2 to TRBJ2-7, with a weak D call TRBD1 (7 bases). Looked up from germline, CDR1 is SGHTA and CDR2 is FQGNSA. With 0 bases removed from V and 2 bases from J, the gap between germline ends came to 14 bases. There are 16 residues in the CDR3. CDR3 loop: CASSLAGRGAPYEQYF. The DNA for the CDR3 is TGTGCCAGCAGCTTAGCGGGCAGGGGGGCCCCCTACGAGCAGTACTTC. Combining the CDR3 with reference TRBV7-2 and TRBJ2-7 gives the whole variable domain GAGVSQSPSNKVTEKGKDVELRCDPISGHTALYWYRQSLGQGLEFLIYFQGNSAPDKSGLPSDRFSAERTGGSVSTLTIQRTQQEDSAVYLCASSLAGRGAPYEQYFGPGTRLTVT.

This clonotype was recorded many times. This chain connects TRBV19 to TRBJ2-7; D is ambiguous. The CDR3 extends over 16 amino acids. The V gene's germline CDR1 is LNHDA and CDR2 SQIVND (reference sequence). The ends were cut back, 6 bases at V and 0 bases at J, with 18 bases in the middle. The CDR3 DNA sequence: TGTGCCAGTAGCCCTCGTTGGAGCGACAACTCCTACGAGCAGTACTTC. Translated, it gives CASSPRWSDNSYEQYF.

This clonotype has ten or more counts. V usage is TRBV5-1 and J usage is TRBJ1-2, with 7 bases lining up with TRBD1. Germline lookup yields CDR1 SGHRS and CDR2 YFSETQ. CDR3 length equals 15 residues. The ends lost 4 bases at V and 2 bases at J; junction bases unmatched: 8. The DNA for the CDR3 is TGCGCCAGCAGCCCTGAGGGACAGAAGAACTATGGCTACACCTTC. It translates to CASSPEGQKNYGYTF.

This clonotype was seen at least ten times. This chain links TRBV18 with TRBJ1-6; D not resolved. The germline V and J ends were trimmed by 3 bases and 0 bases, with 15 bases remaining between them. The germline V gene encodes CDR1 KGHSH and CDR2 LQKENI. The CDR3 sequence is 18 residues long. In nucleotides, the CDR3 is TGTGCCAGCTCACCGTTGAGTGTTGGGAGCTCCTATAATTCACCCCTCCACTTT. It is translated as CASSPLSVGSSYNSPLHF.

The V gene is TRBV15, the J gene TRBJ1-1; D may be TRBD1 (6 bases). This CDR3 is built from 14 residues. V lost 4 bases and J 3 bases, leaving 12 bases between the germline ends. Germline V gene lookup returns CDR1 LNHNV and CDR2 YYDKDF (reference sequence). For the CDR3, the DNA is TGTGCCACCAGCATTACTCGGGGGCACACTGAAGCTTTCTTT. Protein product: CATSITRGHTEAFF.

This clonotype was seen at least ten times. CDR3 nucleotides: TGTGCCAGCAGTTCACTAAGTAAGCAGTACTTC. Its protein product is CASSSLSKQYF. The chain uses TRBV28 and TRBJ2-7; D uncertain. The CDR3 length is 11 residues. Trimming shortened V by 4 bases and J by 8 bases, and 9 bases separated the two germline ends. Germline lookup yields CDR1 MDHEN and CDR2 SYDVKM.

This chain joins TRBV15 and TRBJ1-5; D might be TRBD1 (6 bases). The V and J ends lost 0 bases and 3 bases respectively, with 9 bases between them. The germline CDR1 and CDR2 sequences are LNHNV and YYDKDF (reference sequence). CDR3 length: 15 residues. This CDR3 is CATSRDRTVNQPQHF. Here the CDR3 DNA reads TGTGCCACCAGCAGAGATCGGACAGTCAATCAGCCCCAGCATTTT.

This clonotype has at least ten counts. This CDR3 is CASSLLRTSGYQETQYF. The CDR3 DNA is TGTGCCAGCAGTTTACTACGGACTAGCGGGTACCAAGAGACCCAGTACTTC. V usage is TRBV28 and J usage is TRBJ2-5; 11 nucleotides align to TRBD2. V dropped 2 bases and J dropped 0; count of bases not matched to a gene: 5. The CDR3 spans 17 residues. Germline CDR1 MDHEN, CDR2 SYDVKM.